These 16 T cell receptor beta chains were all obtained from the same sample, sequenced in a study of early T cells in non-severe SARS-CoV-2 infection. TCRdb re-derived calls from the 5' RACE reads in MiXCR, one entry per CDR3 protein. The sample has 55,000 to 75,000 distinct CDR3 sequences, more than 10% seen once. Sequencing was done on a sample of whole blood. The receptors originated from an adult who was a healthcare worker with PCR-confirmed SARS-CoV-2 infection or an uninfected control (not recorded which).

There are a few counts of this clonotype. The chain employs TRBV6-2 or TRBV6-3 and TRBJ2-1; D not certain. CDR1 is MNHEY and CDR2 is SVGEGT in the germline V gene. V was clipped by 3 bases and J by 7 bases, with 7 bases between them. The CDR3 consists of 12 residues. The CDR3 coding sequence is TGTGCCAGCAGTTATATAGGGAATGAGCAGTTCTTC. It yields the protein CASSYIGNEQFF.

This clonotype was counted ten times or more. The rearrangement links TRBV19 to TRBJ2-6; the match to TRBD1 covers 7 bases. With 5 bases clipped from V and 2 bases from J, the junction kept 3 bases outside the gene matches. From germline, CDR1 is LNHDA and CDR2 SQIVND (reference sequence). The CDR3 has 15 residues. The CDR3 DNA reads as TGTGCCAGTAGTCCTCAGGGGGCTGGGGCCAACGTCCTGACTTTC. Residues: CASSPQGAGANVLTF.

This clonotype was seen only a few times. The chain links TRBV3-1 to TRBJ2-1; D is uncertain. CDR3 length equals 16 residues. Germline V gene data show CDR1 as LGHDT and CDR2 as YNNKEL (reference sequence). The V end lost 2 bases, the J end lost 8 bases, and 19 bases lay between the germline ends. The DNA for the CDR3 is TGTGCCAGCAGCCAACTCAGGCACCCCCCATCCGATGAGCAGTTCTTC. Translated, it gives CASSQLRHPPSDEQFF.

This clonotype was seen repeatedly, ten times or more. This chain joins TRBV6-6 and TRBJ2-5; possible D gene TRBD1, 5 bases. This CDR3 has 15 amino acids. Germline loops: CDR1 MNHNY, CDR2 SVGAGI (reference sequence). The ends were cut back, 5 bases at V and 5 bases at J, with 18 bases in the middle. CDR3 loop: CASSTPRTGWETQYF. CDR3 DNA: TGTGCCAGCAGTACCCCGCGTACAGGCTGGGAGACCCAGTACTTC.

This clonotype was recorded many times. The chain combines TRBV28 with TRBJ1-4, with TRBD1 identical over 7 bases. J lost 8 bases, V lost 4 bases, and 13 bases had no gene match. The V gene's germline CDR1 is MDHEN and CDR2 SYDVKM. The length of the CDR3 is 16 residues. CDR3 DNA: TGTGCCAGCAGTTCATCTAAGGGGGCGCGACCGGAAAAACTGTTTTTT. Its protein product is CASSSSKGARPEKLFF.

In regard to this clonotype: A much larger clone lies a single base off, so this may be a read error. CDR3 loop: CVTSESGQVAFF. As DNA, the CDR3 is TGTGTCACCAGTGAGTCGGGCCAGGTAGCTTTCTTT. The chain employs TRBV24-1 and TRBJ1-1; D not resolved. The CDR3 runs 12 residues. The V gene's germline CDR1 is KGHDR and CDR2 SFDVKD.

This clonotype was recorded only once. The conserved final phenylalanine or tryptophan is absent from the CDR3, which likely points to a read error. Because the CDR3's place on the DNA is in doubt, the DNA is left out and the CDR3 is given as listed by TCRdb. The chain has TRBV20-1 and TRBJ2-7; the table names TRBD2, a call not compared with the DNA. CDR1 and CDR2 (germline): DFQATT, SNEGSKA (reference sequence). The CDR3 has 15 residues if both end residues are counted. The CDR3 sequence: CSARVRGLAGGPPYL.

This clonotype was recorded at least ten times. In DNA form, the CDR3 reads TGTGCCACCCAACGCGCAGGACACCAACAAGAGACCCAGTACTTC. It codes for CATQRAGHQQETQYF. V usage is TRBV18 and J usage is TRBJ2-5; maybe TRBD1 (5 bases). Per the germline V gene, CDR1 is KGHSH and CDR2 is LQKENI. V lost 10 bases, J lost 2 bases, and 20 bases lay in between. CDR3 length: 15 residues.

A note on this clonotype: A much more abundant neighbour one base away suggests this may be a read error. Here the CDR3 omits its conserved ending phenylalanine or tryptophan, so a read error is the likely source. J is TRBJ2-1 and V is TRBV28; possibly TRBD2 for D (6 bases). V was clipped by 8 bases and J by 4 bases, with 15 bases between them. Germline-derived CDR1 and CDR2 are MDHEN and SYDVKM. CDR3 length equals 14 residues. The chain's CDR3 is CASSSTRGYNEQFL. The CDR3, as DNA: TGTGCCAGCTCCTCGACTAGAGGATACAATGAGCAGTTCCTC.

The chain links TRBV20-1 to TRBJ2-5; 7 nucleotides align to TRBD1. The length of the CDR3 is 13 residues. Trimming took 5 bases from V and 2 from J; bases not matched to a gene: 5. Looked up from germline, CDR1 is DFQATT and CDR2 is SNEGSKA (reference sequence). CDR3 loop: CSAHSGQQETQYF. CDR3 nucleotides: TGCAGTGCTCACTCGGGACAGCAAGAGACCCAGTACTTC.

This clonotype has ten or more counts. The V call is TRBV20-1, the J call TRBJ2-1; TRBD2 is a possible D gene (5 bases). The ends were cut back, 7 bases at V and 0 bases at J, with 16 bases in the middle. From germline, CDR1 is DFQATT and CDR2 SNEGSKA (reference sequence). The CDR3 runs 15 residues. The CDR3 is CSVLTETNSYNEQFF. The CDR3 DNA reads TGCAGTGTCCTAACCGAGACTAACTCCTACAATGAGCAGTTCTTC.

With respect to this clonotype: An end of the junction differs from the germline gene, which may be a read error. V usage is TRBV24-1 and J usage is TRBJ1-4; D not resolved. Germline CDR1 reads KGHDR; CDR2 reads SFDVKD. The CDR3 loop spans 16 amino acids. CDR3 sequence (DNA): TGTGCCACCAGTGATTCCGATCCGCAGGCTAATAAAAAACTGTTTTTT. Protein sequence: CATSDSDPQANKKLFF.

The table lists this clonotype with many counts. The chain recombines TRBV10-3 with TRBJ1-1; D is ambiguous. Germline V gene data show CDR1 as ENHRY and CDR2 as SYGVKD. This CDR3 region has 12 residues. V lost 6 bases and J lost 1, with 6 bases in between. DNA of the CDR3: TGTGCCATCAGAGCAGCGAACACTGAAGCTTTCTTT. It translates to CAIRAANTEAFF.

This clonotype has a count of ten or more. This sequence joins TRBV20-1 and TRBJ2-1, with D tentatively TRBD1 or TRBD2 (5 bases each). The germline CDR1 and CDR2 sequences are DFQATT and SNEGSKA (reference sequence). V dropped 3 bases and J dropped 4 bases, with 16 bases sitting between them. The CDR3 consists of 15 residues. The CDR3 nucleotides are TGCAGTGCTAGGCATCGTGGGGACCGGTACAATGAGCAGTTCTTC. Translating it yields CSARHRGDRYNEQFF.

There are many counts of this clonotype. The J gene is TRBJ2-7, the V gene TRBV2; 12 bases are shared with TRBD2. V lost 5 bases, J lost 6 bases, and 8 bases stayed unmatched. This CDR3 spans 15 amino acids. The germline CDR1 and CDR2 sequences are SNHLY and FYNNEI. The CDR3 region is CASSPWTSGAAEQYF. The CDR3 DNA follows: TGTGCCAGCAGTCCCTGGACTAGCGGGGCAGCCGAGCAGTACTTC. Together with reference TRBV2 and TRBJ2-7, the CDR3 gives the full variable domain: EPEVTQTPSHQVTQMGQEVILRCVPISNHLYFYWYRQILGQKVEFLVSFYNNEISEKSEIFDDQFSVERPDGSNFTLKIRSTKLEDSAMYFCASSPWTSGAAEQYFGPGTRLTVT.

This clonotype was observed a few times. The chain has TRBV3-1 and TRBJ2-7; 7 positions agree with TRBD2. The V gene's germline CDR1 is LGHDT and CDR2 YNNKEL (reference sequence). J gave up 4 bases and V 1 base, and 4 bases lay outside the gene matches. The CDR3 is 14 amino acids. The CDR3 here is CASSQVAGAYEQYF. CDR3 bases: TGTGCCAGCAGCCAAGTCGCGGGAGCGTACGAGCAGTACTTC.